These 20 T cell receptor beta chains share one sample of origin, sequenced in a study of cytomegalovirus exposure and HLA in healthy donors. The PCR had 60 Vbeta and 13 Jbeta primers. Clones were sequenced by immunoSEQ multiplex PCR, and TCRdb holds only the in-frame ones, with some missing. In the table there are roughly 20,000 clones, 70% to 85% of which are singletons. The specimen sequenced was PBMCs. The receptors stem from a human donor in good health.

This chain uses TRBV19 with TRBJ2-3; 13 bases are shared with TRBD2. V shed 6 bases, J shed 4 bases, and the junction held 7 bases outside the gene matches. CDR1 is LNHDA, CDR2 SQIVND, per germline (reference sequence). CDR3 length: 16 amino acids. CDR3 coding DNA: TGTGCCAGTAGACGGACTAGCGGGAGAGTCGCAGATACGCAGTATTTT. Translating it yields CASRRTSGRVADTQYF.

Details on this clone: Distinct nucleotide sequences in the sample also encode this CDR3. The chain uses TRBV4-1 and TRBJ2-6; 9 nucleotides match TRBD1. The CDR3 sequence is 19 residues long. Germline-derived CDR1 and CDR2 are MGHRA and YSYEKL. The ends lost 6 bases at V and 0 bases at J; junction bases unmatched: 12. The DNA for the CDR3 is TGCGCCAGCAGTCAAACACCCGGGACAGGGTTCTCTGGGGCCAACGTCCTGACTTTC. The encoded protein is CASSQTPGTGFSGANVLTF.

This clone was seen a few times. The chain joins TRBV27 to TRBJ2-1, with D possibly being TRBD1 (6 bases). V was cut by 5 bases and J by 2 bases, with 19 bases left in between. The V gene's germline CDR1 is MNHEY and CDR2 SMNVEV (reference sequence). The CDR3 extends over 17 amino acids. The CDR3 sequence is CASSPDFRDNPYNEQFF. The DNA of the CDR3 is TGTGCCAGCAGTCCTGACTTCAGGGACAATCCCTACAATGAGCAGTTCTTC.

The CDR3, as DNA: TGTGCCAGCAGCGCCCAACTAGCCATCTCCTACAATGAGCAGTTCTTC. Amino acids: CASSAQLAISYNEQFF. This sequence joins TRBV9 and TRBJ2-1; TRBD2 is a possible D gene (6 bases). The CDR3 sequence is 16 residues long. Germline CDR1 and CDR2: SGDLS and YYNGEE. The V and J ends lost 3 bases and 0 bases respectively, with 13 bases between them.

This sequence joins TRBV14 and TRBJ1-1, with a tentative D call TRBD1 (5 bases). Germline CDR1 is SGHDN and CDR2 is FVKESK. The CDR3 totals 14 residues. Trimming cost V 0 bases and J 6 bases, with 11 bases left between them. Here the CDR3 reads CASSQDGGAPEAFF. The CDR3 bases are TGTGCCAGCAGCCAAGATGGAGGGGCCCCTGAAGCTTTCTTT.

The chain joins TRBV28 to TRBJ2-3, with TRBD1 as a possible D gene (7 bases). Per germline, CDR1 MDHEN and CDR2 SYDVKM. The length of the CDR3 is 14 residues. V was clipped by 2 bases and J by 15 bases, with 21 bases between them. The CDR3 nucleotides read TGTGCCAGCAGTTTAAGAGGGGGGACAGTACTGGTCTATTTT. This codes for CASSLRGGTVLVYF.

The V and J genes are TRBV14 and TRBJ2-7; 10 bases line up with TRBD1. The CDR3 totals 15 residues. Germline CDR1 reads SGHDN; CDR2 reads FVKESK. With V trimmed by 1 base and J by 2 bases, 2 bases remained unmatched. The CDR3 loop is CASSQAGTGAYEQYF. The CDR3 coding sequence is TGTGCCAGCAGCCAAGCCGGGACAGGGGCCTACGAGCAGTACTTC.

This clone has just a few counts. V and J are TRBV6-6 and TRBJ2-1; 7 bases fit TRBD2. The CDR3 sequence is 15 residues long. Losses at the gene ends were 4 bases for V and 7 bases for J; bases not matched to a gene: 10. Germline V gives CDR1 MNHNY, CDR2 SVGAGI (reference sequence). DNA for the CDR3: TGTGCCAGCAGTTCCCCAACGGGAGGAAAGAATGAGCAGTTCTTC. The encoded protein is CASSSPTGGKNEQFF.

The chain has TRBV6-5 and TRBJ1-1; D possibly corresponds to TRBD1 (6 bases). This CDR3 is built from 13 residues. Trimming cost V 6 bases and J 1 base, with 9 bases left between them. CDR1 and CDR2 from the germline V gene are MNHEY and SVGAGI. CDR3 sequence: CASRIQGNTEAFF. CDR3 sequence (DNA): TGTGCCAGCAGGATACAGGGGAACACTGAAGCTTTCTTT.

This chain connects TRBV5-1 to TRBJ1-6; possibly TRBD1 for D (6 bases). Germline V gives CDR1 SGHRS, CDR2 YFSETQ. CDR3 length: 17 residues. V was clipped by 0 bases and J by 7 bases, with 17 bases between them. CDR3 region: CASSLAASGVWNSPLHF. In DNA, the CDR3 is TGCGCCAGCAGCTTGGCGGCCTCAGGGGTTTGGAATTCACCCCTCCACTTT.

The rearrangement uses TRBV11-2 and TRBJ1-2; D unresolved. V was cut by 5 bases and J by 3 bases, with 7 bases left in between. Germline V gene sequence: CDR1 SGHAT, CDR2 FQNNGV. This CDR3 region has 12 residues. CDR3 residues: CASSRRDYGYTF. DNA of the CDR3: TGTGCCAGCAGCAGACGGGACTATGGCTACACCTTC.

This chain links TRBV9 with TRBJ2-6; TRBD2 might be the D (5 bases). Trimming cost V 1 base and J 2 bases, with 7 bases left between them. The germline V gene encodes CDR1 SGDLS and CDR2 YYNGEE. CDR3 length equals 15 residues. DNA for the CDR3: TGTGCCAGCAGCGTAATCGGGGCTGGGGCCAACGTCCTGACTTTC. Protein: CASSVIGAGANVLTF.

This sequence joins TRBV19 and TRBJ2-7; D is unresolved. The CDR3 runs 13 residues. V was trimmed by 1 base and J by 3 bases, leaving 7 bases between them. CDR1 and CDR2 (germline): LNHDA, SQIVND (reference sequence). The CDR3 protein is CASSIAESYEQYF. CDR3 DNA: TGTGCCAGTAGTATAGCGGAGAGCTACGAGCAGTACTTC.

The chain carries TRBV21-1 and TRBJ1-2; the listed D gene, TRBD1, was not tested against the DNA. TRBV21-1 is tagged as a pseudogene. CDR3 size: 16 residues. CDR3 sequence reads: CASSKGAGTGNGGYTF. CDR3 DNA sequence: TGTGCCAGCAGCAAAGGTGCCGGGACAGGGAATGGAGGCTACACCTTC.

CDR3 residues: CSVEGWQGTIYF. The CDR3 nucleotides are TGCAGCGTTGAAGGATGGCAGGGCACCATATATTTT. V usage is TRBV29-1 and J usage is TRBJ1-3; the D gene is possibly TRBD1 (5 bases). Trimming pared 1 base from V and 9 bases from J, leaving 10 bases between. The CDR3 is made up of 12 amino acids. Germline V gives CDR1 SQVTM, CDR2 ANQGSEA.

V and J are TRBV7-9 and TRBJ1-6; 7 positions match TRBD1. Per germline, CDR1 SEHNR and CDR2 FQNEAQ (reference sequence). The CDR3 runs 16 residues. The J segment lost 6 bases and the V segment lost 6 bases, leaving 11 bases of the junction unmatched. The CDR3 DNA reads TGTGCCAGCAGTAGGCAAGCCGGGACAGCTAATTCACCCCTCCACTTT. This codes for CASSRQAGTANSPLHF.

The chain uses TRBV6-8 and TRBJ2-7; D is perhaps TRBD1 (5 bases). V was cut by 6 bases and J by 4 bases, with 19 bases left in between. The length of the CDR3 is 15 residues. Per germline, CDR1 MNHGY and CDR2 SAAAGT. The CDR3 loop reads CASRPREGGIYEQYF. DNA of the CDR3: TGTGCCAGCAGACCCAGGGAAGGTGGGATATACGAGCAGTACTTC.

CDR3 DNA sequence: TGTGCCAGCAGTTTATGGACAGGGAGCAATCAGCCCCAGCATTTT. Translation: CASSLWTGSNQPQHF. The chain links TRBV28 to TRBJ1-5; 7 bases align to TRBD1. CDR1 is MDHEN, CDR2 SYDVKM, per germline. The CDR3 length is 15 residues. V was clipped by 0 bases and J by 1 base; unmatched bases: 0.

V and J are TRBV7-6 and TRBJ2-5; D possibly corresponds to TRBD2 (5 bases). The DNA end is a closer match to TRBJ2-7, so the J assignment may be wrong. The CDR3 runs 15 residues. Germline V lookup: CDR1 SGHVS, CDR2 FNYEAQ. CDR3 in amino acids: CASSPESELVYEQYF. The CDR3, as DNA: TGTGCCAGCAGCCCAGAGTCGGAACTAGTCTACGAGCAGTACTTC.

The chain has TRBV11-2 and TRBJ2-3, with 9 bases identical to TRBD2. With V trimmed by 4 bases and J by 2 bases, 10 bases remained unmatched. The germline CDR1 and CDR2 sequences are SGHAT and FQNNGV. The CDR3 is made up of 17 amino acids. This CDR3 is CASSSGGAGGYTDTQYF. The CDR3 coding sequence is TGTGCCAGCAGCTCCGGTGGAGCGGGGGGATACACAGATACGCAGTATTTT.